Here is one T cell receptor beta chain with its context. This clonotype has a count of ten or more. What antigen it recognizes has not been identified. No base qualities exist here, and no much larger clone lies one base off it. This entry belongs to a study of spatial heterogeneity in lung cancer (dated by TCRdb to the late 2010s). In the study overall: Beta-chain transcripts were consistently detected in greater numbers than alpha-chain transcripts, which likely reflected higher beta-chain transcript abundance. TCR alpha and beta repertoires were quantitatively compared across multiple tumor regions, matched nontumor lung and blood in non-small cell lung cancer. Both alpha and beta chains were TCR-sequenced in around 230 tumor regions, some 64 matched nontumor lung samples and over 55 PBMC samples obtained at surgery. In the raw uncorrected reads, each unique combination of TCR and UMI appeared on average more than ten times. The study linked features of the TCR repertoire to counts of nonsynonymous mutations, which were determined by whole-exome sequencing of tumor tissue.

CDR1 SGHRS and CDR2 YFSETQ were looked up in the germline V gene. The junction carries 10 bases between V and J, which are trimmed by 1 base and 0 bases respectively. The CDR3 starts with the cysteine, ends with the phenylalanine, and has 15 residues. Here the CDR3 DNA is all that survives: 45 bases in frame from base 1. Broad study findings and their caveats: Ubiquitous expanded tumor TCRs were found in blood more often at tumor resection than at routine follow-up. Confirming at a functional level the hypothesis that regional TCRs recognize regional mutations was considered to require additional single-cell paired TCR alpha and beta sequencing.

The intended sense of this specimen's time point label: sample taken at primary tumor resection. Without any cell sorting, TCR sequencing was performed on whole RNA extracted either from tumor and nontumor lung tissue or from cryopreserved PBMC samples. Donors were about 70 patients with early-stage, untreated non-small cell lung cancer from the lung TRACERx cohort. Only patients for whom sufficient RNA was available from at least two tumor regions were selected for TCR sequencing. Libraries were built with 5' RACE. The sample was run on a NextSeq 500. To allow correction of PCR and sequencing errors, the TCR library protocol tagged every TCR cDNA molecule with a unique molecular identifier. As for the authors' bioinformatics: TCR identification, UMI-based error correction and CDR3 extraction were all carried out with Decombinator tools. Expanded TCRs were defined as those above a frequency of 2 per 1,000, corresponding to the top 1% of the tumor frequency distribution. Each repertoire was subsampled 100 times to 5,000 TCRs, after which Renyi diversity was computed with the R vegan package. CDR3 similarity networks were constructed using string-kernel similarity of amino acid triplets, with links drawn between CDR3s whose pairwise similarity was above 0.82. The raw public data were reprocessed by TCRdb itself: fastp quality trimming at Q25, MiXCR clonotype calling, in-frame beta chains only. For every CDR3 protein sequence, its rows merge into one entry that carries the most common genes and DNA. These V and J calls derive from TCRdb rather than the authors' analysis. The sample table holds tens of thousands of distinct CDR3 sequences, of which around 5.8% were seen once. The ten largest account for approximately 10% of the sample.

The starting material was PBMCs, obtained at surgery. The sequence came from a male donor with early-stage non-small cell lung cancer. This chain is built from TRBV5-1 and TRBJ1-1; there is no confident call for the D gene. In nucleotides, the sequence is TGCGCCAGCAGCTTGTCTGGATCCATGAACACTGAAGCTTTCTTT. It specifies CASSLSGSMNTEAFF. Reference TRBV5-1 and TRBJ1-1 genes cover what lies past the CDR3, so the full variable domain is KAGVTQTPRYLIKTRGQQVTLSCSPISGHRSVSWYQQTPGQGLQFLFEYFSETQRNKGNFPGRFSGRQFSNSRSEMNVSTLELGDSALYLCASSLSGSMNTEAFFGQGTRLTVV.